This is a list of T cell receptor beta chains from one sample in a study of cytomegalovirus exposure and HLA in healthy donors. The protocol was immunoSEQ multiplex PCR, while the TCRdb copy is restricted to in-frame clones and leaves out a portion. Among about 190,000 clones listed, around 84% were seen once. Material: PBMCs. The receptors come from a woman aged 45-65 years in good health and CMV-seropositive. The CDR3 runs from the conserved cysteine through the conserved F or W. The D gene is left open where the match is weak. Size values are once, few and many counts, or a class for expanded clones, and some rows have none.

clone_size	d_call	v_call	j_call	cdr3_nt	cdr3_aa
once	TRBD1	TRBV5-4	TRBJ2-5	TGTGCCAGCGGGACAGTCCAAGAGACCCAGTACTTC	CASGTVQETQYF
-	-	TRBV5-5	TRBJ2-7	TGTGCCAGCAGCTTGGTAGGGGGCGAGCAGTACTTC	CASSLVGGEQYF
-	TRBD2	TRBV6-4	TRBJ2-1	TGTGCCAGCAGTGCGACGTGGGGGACTAGCTCCTACAATGAGCAGTTCTTC	CASSATWGTSSYNEQFF
-	-	TRBV19	TRBJ1-2	TGTGCCAGTAGTCCCCTGGGGGCTTCCATCTATGGCTACACCTTC	CASSPLGASIYGYTF
once	-	TRBV6-5	TRBJ2-7	TGTGCCACGGGGGACCGCTACGAGCAGTACTTC	CATGDRYEQYF
-	-	TRBV27	TRBJ2-2	TGTGCCAGCAGTTTATCCATGGTTAGCGGGGAGCTGTTTTTT	CASSLSMVSGELFF
-	-	TRBV6-5	TRBJ1-2	TGTGCCAGCAAGGAACAGTCAGGCTTTTATGGCTACACCTTC	CASKEQSGFYGYTF
-	TRBD1	TRBV19	TRBJ2-7	TGTGCCAGTAGATACCGGACAGGAGACTACGAGCAGTACTTC	CASRYRTGDYEQYF
-	-	TRBV28	TRBJ1-3	TGTGCCAGCAGTTCCCCAGGACAGACCGCTGGAAACACCATATATTTT	CASSSPGQTAGNTIYF
-	-	TRBV4-1	TRBJ2-3	TGCGCCAGCAGCCCCACATCGTTGGCAGATACGCAGTATTTT	CASSPTSLADTQYF
-	TRBD1	TRBV6-1	TRBJ1-4	TGTGCCAGCAGGAGACAGGGTGAAAAACTGTTTTTT	CASRRQGEKLFF
-	-	TRBV9	TRBJ2-7	TGTGCCAGCAGCGTAGAAGCTACAGGCAGCTCCTACGAGCAGTACTTC	CASSVEATGSSYEQYF
-	-	TRBV5-4	TRBJ2-5	TGTGCCAGCAGCTTCGCAGGCCCAGGGCAAGAGACCCAGTACTTC	CASSFAGPGQETQYF
-	TRBD1	TRBV5-1	TRBJ1-1	TGCGCCAGCAGTCCGACAGGGGGAGGAAGGACTGAAGCTTTCTTT	CASSPTGGGRTEAFF
-	TRBD1	TRBV4-1	TRBJ2-2	TGCGCCAGCAGCCAAGATACCAAACAGGGGTACACCGGGGAGCTGTTTTTT	CASSQDTKQGYTGELFF
-	-	TRBV6-5	TRBJ2-2	TGTGCCATCCAGGGTCCGAACACCGGGGAGCTGTTTTTT	CAIQGPNTGELFF
once	TRBD2	TRBV7-2	TRBJ2-5	TGTGCCAGCAGCACAGGACTAGCCGGGGAGACCCAGTACTTC	CASSTGLAGETQYF
-	TRBD1	TRBV18	TRBJ2-7	TGTGCCAGCTCAGGACAGGGTTCGTACGAGCAGTACTTC	CASSGQGSYEQYF
-	TRBD2	TRBV25-1	TRBJ2-7	TGTGCCAGCAGTGCTCCAGCGGGGGGGCCTGACGAGCAGTACTTC	CASSAPAGGPDEQYF
few	TRBD1	TRBV5-6	TRBJ2-7	TGTGCCAGCAGCTTGGGGGGACAGGGTCGCTCCTACGAGCAGTACTTC	CASSLGGQGRSYEQYF
-	-	TRBV5-1	TRBJ2-1	TGCGCCAGCAGCTTGGTAGGCTTAGGGGATACTGAGCAGTTCTTC	CASSLVGLGDTEQFF
-	-	TRBV18	TRBJ2-7	TGTGCCAGCTCAGGGGCCAGGGTTATCGAGCAGTACTTC	CASSGARVIEQYF
-	TRBD1	TRBV4-1	TRBJ1-3	TGCGCCAGCAGCCAGGACAGGGACTCTGGAAACACCATATATTTT	CASSQDRDSGNTIYF
-	TRBD2	TRBV7-2	TRBJ2-2	TGTGCCAGCAGCTCGACTAGCGGGGGGGCCGGGACCGGGGAGCTGTTTTTT	CASSSTSGGAGTGELFF
-	-	TRBV14	TRBJ1-1	TGTGCCAGCAGCCAAGTGGGGGGTTCAGAGATAATTGGGCCGAACACTGAAGCTTTCTTT	CASSQVGGSEIIGPNTEAFF
-	TRBD2	TRBV28	TRBJ2-1	TGTGCCAGCAGTTTAGCGGGGGGGTCCTACAATGAGCAGTTCTTC	CASSLAGGSYNEQFF
once	TRBD1	TRBV6-5	TRBJ1-2	TGTGCCAGCAAACGACAGGGTGGGAACTATGGCTACACCTTC	CASKRQGGNYGYTF
-	TRBD2	TRBV15	TRBJ2-4	TGTGCCACCAGCAGAGAAAGCGGGGGGAAAAACATTCAGTACTTC	CATSRESGGKNIQYF
-	-	TRBV6-6	TRBJ1-5	TGTGCCAGCAGTTACTCGGCGGCAGCTCCCAATCGGCCCCAGCATTTT	CASSYSAAAPNRPQHF
-	TRBD1	TRBV9	TRBJ2-3	TGTGCCAGCAGCGTAGGAGAGGGGGCTAACACAGATACGCAGTATTTT	CASSVGEGANTDTQYF
-	-	TRBV29-1	TRBJ2-1	TGCAGCGCCGAGGGTGGGGTATCATACAATGAGCAGTTCTTC	CSAEGGVSYNEQFF
-	-	TRBV19	TRBJ2-2	TGTGCCAGTAGTATAATAGAACAGGAAGTTTGGGGGGAGCTGTTTTTT	CASSIIEQEVWGELFF
-	-	TRBV7-9	TRBJ2-7	TGTGCCAGCAGCTTAGCGTTTTCCTATTCCTACGAGCAGTACTTC	CASSLAFSYSYEQYF
-	TRBD1	TRBV7-2	TRBJ2-7	TGTGCCAGCAGCGTAGCCCTCGGGACAGTCTACGAGCAGTACTTC	CASSVALGTVYEQYF
-	TRBD2	TRBV15	TRBJ2-1	TGTGCCACCATCCCCGGGGGGGGTGGTGAGCAGTTCTTC	CATIPGGGGEQFF
-	TRBD1	TRBV4-2	TRBJ2-7	TGTGCCAGCAGCCAAGAAGCGACAGGGAACTACGAGCAGTACTTC	CASSQEATGNYEQYF
-	-	TRBV2	TRBJ1-1	TGTGCCAGCAGTGCAGGGGCGGACACTGAAGCTTTCTTT	CASSAGADTEAFF
-	-	TRBV27	TRBJ1-3	TGTGCCAGCAAGCGGGGGGGCAGTGGAAACACCATATATTTT	CASKRGGSGNTIYF
-	-	TRBV6-5	TRBJ2-7	TGTGCCGGACGACCAATCGTCAAGGGAGACTACGAGCAGTACTTC	CAGRPIVKGDYEQYF
-	-	TRBV29-1	TRBJ2-7	TGCAGCGGGGGAAGCGGTCTTACCTACGAGCAGTACTTC	CSGGSGLTYEQYF
-	TRBD1	TRBV5-1	TRBJ2-5	TGCGCCAGTTCTCTGGACAGGGATAAGCTGACCCAGTACTTC	CASSLDRDKLTQYF
-	TRBD1	TRBV6-6	TRBJ1-2	TGTGCCAGCAGTTCGTCGGGACAGGTACCATATGGCTACACCTTC	CASSSSGQVPYGYTF
few	TRBD2	TRBV12-5	TRBJ2-7	TGTGCTAGGAAGCGGACTAGCTGTTACGAGCAGTACTTC	CARKRTSCYEQYF
-	TRBD2	TRBV6-1	TRBJ2-1	TGTGCCAGCAGTGAAACAGCGGGGGGCCTCTCCTACAATGAGCAGTTCTTC	CASSETAGGLSYNEQFF
-	-	TRBV5-4	TRBJ1-2	TGTGCCAGCAGCTACGGCGGGGTTGGCTACACCTTC	CASSYGGVGYTF
-	-	TRBV2	TRBJ2-7	TGTGCCAGCGTATATAATAGGGGTAGCGAGCAGTACTTC	CASVYNRGSEQYF
-	-	TRBV6-1	TRBJ2-3	TGTGCCAGCAGTGAATCTGACGGGGTCGATACGCAGTATTTT	CASSESDGVDTQYF
-	-	TRBV5-1	TRBJ2-7	TGCGCCAGCAATCCCGTCGCAGCGGGCTCCTACGAGCAGTACTTC	CASNPVAAGSYEQYF
-	-	TRBV29-1	TRBJ2-3	TGCAGCGGGGGGCCCGGGGATACGCAGTATTTT	CSGGPGDTQYF
-	-	TRBV6-5	TRBJ1-4	TGTGCCAGCAGTTACAGGGGTGGGGAAAAACTGTTTTTT	CASSYRGGEKLFF